A selection of T cell receptor beta chains follows, all from one sample in a study of CD4 T cell repertoires in COVID-19. Measured with immunoSEQ multiplex PCR; TCRdb has only the in-frame clones, and not every one. The sample lists 20,000 or so clones; 93% were seen once. This material consisted of circulating follicular helper CD4+ T cells (cTfh) from blood, taken before the COVID-19 pandemic. Receptors were obtained from a human donor who had COVID-19. Each CDR3 is given with its conserved first and last residue. Fields, in order: CDR3 protein, J gene, V gene.

CASSTGTGRNTEAFF TRBJ1-1 TRBV14
CASEDRRGGSRQPQHF TRBJ1-5 TRBV19
CAAGQGSGNTIYF TRBJ1-3 TRBV10-3
CASSVVEYNSPLHF TRBJ1-6 TRBV2
CASSMPGQATEQFF TRBJ2-1 TRBV5-1
CASSQQSMGGKYF TRBJ2-7 TRBV14
CASSLSGGVGNEQFF TRBJ2-1 TRBV11-2
CSVRETGGKDQPQHF TRBJ1-5 TRBV29-1
CASRGQGGETQYF TRBJ2-5 TRBV11-3
CASSRKGPDTEAFF TRBJ1-1 TRBV21-1
CASSGQGDTQYF TRBJ2-3 TRBV6-4
CAISDKTSGGAGEQFF TRBJ2-1 TRBV10-3
CASSLEQGHTDTQYF TRBJ2-3 TRBV5-1
CASRELSNQPQHF TRBJ1-5 TRBV28
CASTRERGRNEQFF TRBJ2-1 TRBV9
CASSKQNSNQPQHF TRBJ1-5 TRBV5-6
CASLRPGGSNQPQHF TRBJ1-5 TRBV28
CASSLGRRAETQYF TRBJ2-5 TRBV11-2
CASSLSIRGETQYF TRBJ2-5 TRBV28
CASSYAQALNEKLFF TRBJ1-4 TRBV6-5
CASSFDSNNEQFF TRBJ2-1 TRBV11-3
CASRSEAGDLTGELFF TRBJ2-2 TRBV6-4
CASRTSGSGRAYEQYF TRBJ2-7 TRBV28
CASSTYTGQVTDTQYF TRBJ2-3 TRBV11-2
CASSRGQEYEQYF TRBJ2-7 TRBV6-1
CASSYDSGRGDTQYF TRBJ2-3 TRBV6-6
CASSSGDRDYANYGYTF TRBJ1-2 TRBV28
CASSLGADTQYF TRBJ2-3 TRBV5-1
CAWSSGIAKNIQYF TRBJ2-4 TRBV30
CASWRGGGTGELFF TRBJ2-2 TRBV19
CASSQLQTSSSTDTQYF TRBJ2-3 TRBV18
CAWSTVAGVPDTQYF TRBJ2-3 TRBV30
CASSPSTSGMIEQFF TRBJ2-1 TRBV5-4
CASSLAVTGTDTQYF TRBJ2-3 TRBV5-1
CASSLERDGNTIYF TRBJ1-3 TRBV5-4
CATIRHDNQPQHF TRBJ1-5 TRBV28
CATQPQNQETQYF TRBJ2-5 TRBV10-3
CASGQLNEQFF TRBJ2-1 TRBV9
CASSSTGATYEQYF TRBJ2-7 TRBV7-9
CASSLDGGGSLEQYF TRBJ2-7 TRBV7-2
CASSLVSSGISYEQYF TRBJ2-7 TRBV11-1
CASTPLADSPLHF TRBJ1-6 TRBV2
CASSFGAGGSLVRKETQYF TRBJ2-5 TRBV5-5
CASTTQGLSNQPQHF TRBJ1-5 TRBV19
CARSCVRGAGEKLFF TRBJ1-4 TRBV5-3
CSARNLTDYEQYF TRBJ2-7 TRBV29-1
CASTRFDRNTEAFF TRBJ1-1 TRBV6-5
CSVTPGPGTGGRDTQYF TRBJ2-3 TRBV29-1
CATSTRDTYYGYTF TRBJ1-2 TRBV15
CASCEGGAGTQYF TRBJ2-5 TRBV28
CASRETGDGSPLHF TRBJ1-6 TRBV19
CASSLEGQGLTGTGELFF TRBJ2-2 TRBV5-6
CASSLGTRTGFGSPLHF TRBJ1-6 TRBV5-1
CASSPMGPGNTIYF TRBJ1-3 TRBV19
CASSSRLAEVGEQFF TRBJ2-1 TRBV5-8
CASSRKTGADTEAFF TRBJ1-1 TRBV6-5
CATSRDRGGLTGNTIYF TRBJ1-3 TRBV15
CAWSVLAGWDTEAFF TRBJ1-1 TRBV30